A single sample gave rise to the 20 T cell receptor beta chains below, sequenced in a study of cytomegalovirus exposure and HLA in healthy donors. PCR involved 60 Vbeta and 13 Jbeta primers. Generated by immunoSEQ multiplex PCR, the TCRdb table keeps only in-frame clones and is missing some. The repertoire holds around 200,000 clones, about three quarters seen once, with roughly 3.7% in the top ten. Sequencing was performed on PBMCs. These receptors all come from a woman aged 60-75 years in good health and CMV-seropositive.

This chain links TRBV28 with TRBJ2-1, with TRBD2 as a possible D gene (5 bases). The germline gives CDR1 MDHEN, CDR2 SYDVKM. The CDR3 runs 14 residues. Trimming removed 6 bases at V and 7 bases at J, with 16 bases between. The CDR3 protein is CASRPVTSFNEQFF. Written as DNA, the CDR3 is TGTGCCAGCAGGCCCGTAACTAGTTTTAATGAGCAGTTCTTC.

The rearrangement joins TRBV10-3 to TRBJ1-1; 7 bases are shared with TRBD1. Trimming cost V 9 bases and J 4 bases; bases outside gene matches: 11. This CDR3 comprises 14 residues. Germline CDR1 reads ENHRY; CDR2 reads SYGVKD. The DNA for the CDR3 is TGTGCCATAAGGGGGCCCCAGGGAAGCACTGAAGCTTTCTTT. Translated: CAIRGPQGSTEAFF.

The sample holds a few counts of this clone. The sample contains more than one DNA sequence encoding this CDR3. The chain has TRBV19 and TRBJ1-2; 8 bases are a match to TRBD1. Germline V lookup: CDR1 LNHDA, CDR2 SQIVND (reference sequence). V dropped 5 bases and J dropped 7; count of bases not matched to a gene: 9. CDR3 size: 14 residues. CDR3 protein: CASSLAGQGGGYTF. CDR3 nucleotide sequence: TGTGCCAGTAGTCTCGCCGGACAGGGTGGTGGCTACACCTTC.

The rearrangement links TRBV28 to TRBJ1-2; maybe TRBD1 (6 bases). The germline gives CDR1 MDHEN, CDR2 SYDVKM. V lost 5 bases and J 3 bases, leaving 10 bases between the germline ends. This CDR3 has 13 residues. For the CDR3, the DNA is TGTGCCAGCAGTCTACAGGGTCACTATGGCTACACCTTC. Translation: CASSLQGHYGYTF.

The chain employs TRBV7-2 and TRBJ2-5; D unresolved. CDR3 length: 13 amino acids. V was trimmed by 8 bases and J by 2 bases, leaving 12 bases between them. The germline gives CDR1 SGHTA, CDR2 FQGNSA. The CDR3 nucleotides read TGTGCCAGCCTGCCTCGAGTACAAGAGACCCAGTACTTC. Protein product: CASLPRVQETQYF.

The chain has TRBV5-4 and TRBJ2-2; 7 bases are a match to TRBD2. V trimming: 1 base; J trimming: 7 bases; junction bases outside the gene matches: 7. CDR1 SGHNT and CDR2 YYREEE come from the germline V gene (reference sequence). The CDR3 has 15 residues. CDR3 region: CASSLRAGVGGELFF. The DNA for the CDR3 is TGTGCCAGCAGCTTGCGCGCGGGGGTAGGCGGGGAGCTGTTTTTT. Full variable domain (rest looked up from reference TRBV5-4 and TRBJ2-2): ETGVTQSPTHLIKTRGQQVTLRCSSQSGHNTVSWYQQALGQGPQFIFQYYREEENGRGNFPPRFSGLQFPNYSSELNVNALELDDSALYLCASSLRAGVGGELFFGEGSRLTVL.

This clone was counted once. The V gene is TRBV5-6, the J gene TRBJ2-5; D might be TRBD2 (6 bases). There are 17 residues in the CDR3. Germline values: CDR1 SGHDT, CDR2 YYEEEE. V lost 3 bases and J lost 5, with 23 bases in between. CDR3 DNA: TGTGCCAGCAGCTCAATTTTGGCGGGACGGAATGTGGAGACCCAGTACTTC. This gives the protein CASSSILAGRNVETQYF.

The rearrangement joins TRBV5-1 to TRBJ2-5; 10 bases match TRBD2. Germline V gives CDR1 SGHRS, CDR2 YFSETQ. CDR3 length: 20 amino acids. V lost 0 bases, J lost 1 base, and 15 bases stayed unmatched. The CDR3 nucleotides are TGCGCCAGCAGCTTGGTACGTGGTAGCGGGAGGTCGGCAACCCAAGAGACCCAGTACTTC. It codes for CASSLVRGSGRSATQETQYF.

The genes are TRBV19 and TRBJ2-3; D is uncertain. V shed 3 bases and J shed 4 bases, with 8 bases lying between them. This CDR3 comprises 13 residues. In germline, CDR1 is LNHDA, CDR2 SQIVND (reference sequence). CDR3 residues: CASSISSADTQYF. The CDR3 region has the DNA TGTGCCAGTAGTATTTCCAGCGCAGATACGCAGTATTTT.

The genes are TRBV29-1 and TRBJ2-1; D call uncertain. The CDR3 sequence is 11 residues long. Trimming pared 2 bases from V and 8 bases from J, leaving 7 bases between. Germline V lookup: CDR1 SQVTM, CDR2 ANQGSEA. The CDR3 DNA is TGCAGCGTTGAACCCTCTGATGAGCAGTTCTTC. Its translation is CSVEPSDEQFF.

J is TRBJ2-4 and V is TRBV9; maybe TRBD1 (6 bases). From germline, CDR1 is SGDLS and CDR2 YYNGEE. The CDR3 totals 14 residues. Trimming removed 4 bases from V and 6 bases from J, with 14 bases in between. The CDR3 nucleotides are TGTGCCAGCAGCACCGGAGAACAGGGAAACATTCAGTACTTC. This gives the protein CASSTGEQGNIQYF.

This chain's CDR3 is CASSSGGGAPKGNTIYF. DNA for the CDR3: TGTGCCAGCTCGTCAGGCGGCGGGGCCCCTAAAGGAAACACCATATATTTT. This chain joins TRBV5-4 and TRBJ1-3; the D gene is possibly TRBD1 (5 bases). Germline V gene lookup returns CDR1 SGHNT and CDR2 YYREEE (reference sequence). CDR3 length: 17 residues. V gave up 7 bases and J gave up 4 bases, with 24 bases separating them.

The chain has TRBV15 and TRBJ2-7, with D maybe TRBD2 (5 bases). This CDR3 contains 14 residues. The germline gives CDR1 LNHNV, CDR2 YYDKDF (reference sequence). V dropped 2 bases and J dropped 5 bases, with 13 bases sitting between them. CDR3 nucleotides: TGTGCCACCAGCAGACCCAGCCCGGGAAACGAGCAGTACTTC. The encoded protein is CATSRPSPGNEQYF.

This clone has only a few counts. J is TRBJ2-7 and V is TRBV14; D is perhaps TRBD2 (6 bases). The CDR3 covers 14 residues. V lost 6 bases and J lost 2, with 14 bases in between. Germline V gene data show CDR1 as SGHDN and CDR2 as FVKESK. CDR3 bases: TGTGCCAGCAGTAGTACCGGGGGACCCTACGAGCAGTACTTC. Translation gives CASSSTGGPYEQYF.

The chain combines TRBV5-4 with TRBJ1-6; D perhaps matches TRBD1 (6 bases). The germline V gene has CDR1 SGHNT and CDR2 YYREEE (reference sequence). The V end was cut by 2 bases, the J end by 7 bases, with 10 bases between. This CDR3 has 14 amino acids. CDR3 sequence (DNA): TGTGCCAGCAGCTTAGGCAGGGGCAATTCACCCCTCCACTTT. This encodes CASSLGRGNSPLHF.

The V gene is TRBV19, the J gene TRBJ2-2, with 10 bases aligning to TRBD2. Germline V gene sequence: CDR1 LNHDA, CDR2 SQIVND (reference sequence). The CDR3 has 15 residues. Trimming took 6 bases from V and 3 from J; bases not matched to a gene: 4. CDR3 bases: TGTGCCAGTAGCTACCTAGCGGGGGACACCGGGGAGCTGTTTTTT. The encoded protein is CASSYLAGDTGELFF.

This clone was counted a single time. This chain joins TRBV7-2 and TRBJ2-3; TRBD2 aligns across 8 bases. V was clipped by 4 bases and J by 0 bases; unmatched bases: 6. CDR1 and CDR2 (germline): SGHTA, FQGNSA. The CDR3 is 16 residues long. As DNA, the CDR3 is TGTGCCAGCAGCTCGAGCGGGAGCGGGAGCACAGATACGCAGTATTTT. Amino acid sequence: CASSSSGSGSTDTQYF.

This clone was picked up a small number of times. V gene TRBV6-1 combines with J gene TRBJ2-7, with 13 bases lining up with TRBD2. With V trimmed by 6 bases and J by 1 base, 3 bases remained unmatched. The CDR3 length is 15 residues. Germline CDR1 MNHNS, CDR2 SASEGT. The CDR3 DNA is TGTGCCAGCAGGAGGGGACTAGCGGGGTCCTACGAGCAGTACTTC. The encoded protein is CASRRGLAGSYEQYF.

This sequence joins TRBV28 and TRBJ2-5; D is uncertain. The J call may be incorrect, as the DNA end agrees better with TRBJ2-7. Germline V CDR1 and CDR2: MDHEN, SYDVKM. The CDR3 runs to 12 residues. CDR3 sequence: CASSFLNYEQYF. In DNA form, the CDR3 reads TGTGCCAGCAGTTTCCTCAATTACGAGCAGTACTTC.

V is TRBV4-3 and J is TRBJ2-2; D might be TRBD1 (5 bases). This CDR3 has 14 amino acids. The germline gives CDR1 LGHNA, CDR2 YSLEER. Trimming stripped 1 base from V and 4 bases from J, with 7 bases between. The DNA of the CDR3 is TGCGCCAGCAGCCAAGGGACACTCACCGGGGAGCTGTTTTTT. Translation: CASSQGTLTGELFF.